This is a list of T cell receptor beta chains from one sample in a study of blood T cell repertoires in COVID-19. TCRdb's table, derived via immunoSEQ multiplex PCR, lists solely in-frame clones and lacks some. The data show about 390,000 clones, with 87% seen just once and around 9.3% held by the top ten. Sequencing used PBMCs or T cells enriched from blood (not recorded which). These receptors originate from a woman aged 45-65 years who had recovered from COVID-19. The CDR3 runs from the conserved cysteine through the conserved F or W. Each record gives: J gene, V gene, CDR3 protein.

TRBJ2-7	TRBV27	CASSLPPVYHSYEQYF
TRBJ2-2	TRBV18	CASSLRQGNTGELFF
TRBJ1-2	TRBV3-1/TRBV3-2	CASSPQVHYGYTF
TRBJ2-7	TRBV21-1	CASSKVNRDSYEQYF
TRBJ1-1	TRBV4-1	CASSQPQGDRAEAFF
TRBJ1-4	TRBV19	CASSIEGGHLEKLFF
TRBJ1-4	TRBV28	CASSSFSLWGRSEKLFF
TRBJ1-6	TRBV6-6	CASSPIETPPPGQDNSPLHF
TRBJ2-1	TRBV9	CASSSGGFSYNEQFF
TRBJ2-7	TRBV6-5	CASSPGTSGYEQYF
TRBJ1-1	TRBV27	CASSPMRQDTEAFF
TRBJ2-7	TRBV6-6	CASSYSAGVSYEQYF
TRBJ1-6	TRBV7-2	CASSLIQGVKSPLHF
TRBJ1-2	TRBV6-5	CASAQGYGYTF
TRBJ1-2	TRBV14	CASSQENDYDYTF
TRBJ2-7	TRBV7-2	CASGQLGPVEQYF
TRBJ1-6	TRBV5-1	CASSLAASYNSPLHF
TRBJ1-5	TRBV2	CASRDDYSNQPQHF
TRBJ1-1	TRBV11-2	CASSLDPELNTEAFF
TRBJ1-4	TRBV21-1	CASSKKQGAFTNEKLFF
TRBJ1-2	TRBV30	CAWTRTGRVYGYTF
TRBJ2-3	TRBV7-9	CASSLSSAGGLTGTDTQYF
TRBJ2-7	TRBV3-1/TRBV3-2	CASSQSGGAYEQYF
TRBJ1-6	TRBV28	CASKASSYNSPLHF
TRBJ1-4	TRBV7-9	CASSSPTDDNEKLFF
TRBJ1-2	TRBV29-1	CSVVTGGGINYGYTF
TRBJ2-2	TRBV19	CASRTERGVDTGELFF
TRBJ2-1	TRBV6-5	CASSYGDEQFF
TRBJ1-2	TRBV4-2	CASSQDRGDGYTF
TRBJ1-6	TRBV15	CATSMGQGSSPLHF
TRBJ1-4	TRBV6-5	CASGRQGQNEKLFF
TRBJ2-2	TRBV14	CASSQGGANTGELFF
TRBJ1-1	TRBV5-1	CASSLEDRGQVAFF
TRBJ2-1	TRBV20-1	CSASSNGGAVNEQFF
TRBJ2-1	TRBV11-2	CASSLNSGSLYNEQFF
TRBJ1-2	TRBV4-3	CASSPRGDYGYTF
TRBJ1-2	TRBV29-1	CSASEKVGAGYTF
TRBJ1-2	TRBV5-6	CASSLDLRQGPRYGYTF
TRBJ2-7	TRBV19	CASSIGGTVYEQYF
TRBJ1-1	TRBV4-1	CASSPYGTGGGDAFF
TRBJ2-1	TRBV15	CATSRGQTFSYNEQFF
TRBJ2-5	TRBV7-9	CASSLIRSDGQETQYF
TRBJ2-7	TRBV7-2	CASSLPPRSEQYF
TRBJ1-2	TRBV2	CASSEALRANYGYTF
TRBJ2-7	TRBV9	CASSVGPLGYEQYF